The subject of this entry is one T cell receptor beta chain. Antigen specificity is unknown. Produced via immunoSEQ multiplex PCR; TCRdb's table is partial and in-frame only. The data show roughly 150,000 clones, more than 75% seen once. This sample is part of a study of T cell responses to AZD1222 COVID-19 vaccine. CDR1 is ENHRY and CDR2 is SYGVKD in the germline V gene. The CDR3 length is 14 residues. The germline V and J ends were trimmed by 0 bases and 3 bases, with 9 bases remaining between them. Regarding the study as a whole: Reportedly, nearly half of unique spike TCRs recognized epitopes outside B.1.351/B.1.1.7 mutations.

Sequencing used peripheral blood, obtained 28 days after the second AZD1222 dose. This TCR derives from an adult who received the AZD1222 COVID-19 vaccine. The V call is TRBV10-3, the J call TRBJ2-7; no clear D gene. CDR3 nucleotides: TGTGCCATCAGTGAGTCGCGGAACTACTACGAGCAGTACTTC. As protein: CAISESRNYYEQYF.